This T cell receptor beta chain came from a study of cytotoxic CD8 clonotypes in ibrutinib-treated CLL. Trimming took off 0 bases at V and 5 bases at J, with 9 bases between the two ends. The CDR3 length is 14 residues. The germline CDR1 and CDR2 sequences are SGHRS and YFSETQ. A remark on this clone: Its antigen remains unknown.

Deep sequencing aimed at 1 in 200,000 to 1 in 1 million T cells' resolution. Produced via immunoSEQ multiplex PCR; TCRdb's table is partial and in-frame only. The table has just over 200,000 clones, about three quarters seen once. Study-level findings and limits: Public clonotypes (which were uncommon) either contracted or remained stable on treatment. Clonality rose at ibrutinib response and fell back toward baseline at progression.

The receptor's source is a human donor with chronic lymphocytic leukemia. The input for sequencing was PBMCs, taken after 12 months of ibrutinib treatment. The chain recombines TRBV5-1 with TRBJ2-1, with D hard to call. The CDR3 region is CASSLGQEHNEQFF. The CDR3 nucleotides are TGCGCCAGCAGCTTGGGGCAGGAACACAATGAGCAGTTCTTC. The complete variable domain, with remaining parts taken from reference TRBV5-1 and TRBJ2-1, reads KAGVTQTPRYLIKTRGQQVTLSCSPISGHRSVSWYQQTPGQGLQFLFEYFSETQRNKGNFPGRFSGRQFSNSRSEMNVSTLELGDSALYLCASSLGQEHNEQFFGPGTRLTVL.